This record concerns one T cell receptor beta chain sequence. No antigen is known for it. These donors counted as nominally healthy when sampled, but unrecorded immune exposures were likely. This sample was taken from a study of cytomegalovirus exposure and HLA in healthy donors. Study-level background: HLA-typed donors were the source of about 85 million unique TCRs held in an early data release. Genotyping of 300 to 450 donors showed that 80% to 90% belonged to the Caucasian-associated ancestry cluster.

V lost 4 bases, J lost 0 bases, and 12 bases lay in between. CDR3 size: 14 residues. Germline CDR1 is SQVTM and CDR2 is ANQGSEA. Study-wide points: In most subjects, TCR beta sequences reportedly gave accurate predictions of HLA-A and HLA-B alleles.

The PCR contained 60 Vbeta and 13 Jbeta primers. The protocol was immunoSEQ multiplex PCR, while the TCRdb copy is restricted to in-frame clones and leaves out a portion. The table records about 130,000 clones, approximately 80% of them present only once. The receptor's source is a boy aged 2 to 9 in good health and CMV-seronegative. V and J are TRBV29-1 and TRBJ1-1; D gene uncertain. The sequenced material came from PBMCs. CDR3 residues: CSVVRGSMNTEAFF. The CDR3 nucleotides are TGCAGCGTTGTTAGAGGCAGCATGAACACTGAAGCTTTCTTT.